The 7 T cell receptor beta chains given below trace back to one sample, sequenced in a study of blood T cell repertoires in COVID-19. TCRdb keeps only in-frame clones here, not all; method: immunoSEQ multiplex PCR. This sample has more than 85,000 clones; about 90% occur once, and the top ten carry 4% to 5%. Material for sequencing was peripheral blood. These receptors were collected from a man in his 70s with acute or convalescent COVID-19.

The J gene is TRBJ1-1, the V gene TRBV5-1; 9 nucleotides match TRBD1. The CDR3 has 14 residues. The germline V gene has CDR1 SGHRS and CDR2 YFSETQ. V was pared by 1 base and J by 4 bases, with 2 bases of the junction left unmatched. The CDR3 DNA sequence: TGCGCCAGCAGCTTGTTGACAGGGGGCACTGAAGCTTTCTTT. Its translation is CASSLLTGGTEAFF.

The table lists this clone with a few counts. This CDR3 reads CASSERTANSPLHF. In DNA form, the CDR3 reads TGTGCCAGCAGCGAGCGGACAGCCAATTCACCCCTCCACTTT. The rearrangement links TRBV3-1 (or the pseudogene TRBV3-2) to TRBJ1-6; TRBD1 is a possible D gene (6 bases). Germline V gene sequence: CDR1 LGHDT, CDR2 YNNKEL (reference sequence). The V gene lost 5 bases and the J gene lost 7 bases, with 12 bases spanning the gap. The CDR3 covers 14 residues.

V gene TRBV7-9 combines with J gene TRBJ2-2; D might be TRBD1 (6 bases). The CDR3 consists of 14 residues. The germline V gene has CDR1 SEHNR and CDR2 FQNEAQ (reference sequence). Between the trimmed V and J ends, which lost 3 bases and 3 bases, there was a span of 8 bases. The CDR3 loop is CASSFGTHTGELFF. The CDR3, as DNA: TGTGCCAGCAGCTTCGGGACACACACCGGGGAGCTGTTTTTT. The variable domain in full, completed from reference TRBV7-9 and TRBJ2-2, reads DTGVSQNPRHKITKRGQNVTFRCDPISEHNRLYWYRQTLGQGPEFLTYFQNEAQLEKSRLLSDRFSAERPKGSFSTLEIQRTEQGDSAMYLCASSFGTHTGELFFGEGSRLTVL.

The V and J genes are TRBV12-3 or TRBV12-4 and TRBJ1-3; 8 bases are a match to TRBD1. The CDR3 consists of 13 residues. V was pared by 7 bases and J by 8 bases, with 7 bases of the junction left unmatched. The CDR3 sequence: CASTWTGIYTIYF. The CDR3 bases are TGTGCCAGCACCTGGACAGGGATTTACACCATATATTTT.

This sequence joins TRBV5-6 and TRBJ2-5; 13 bases align to TRBD2. The CDR3 contains 15 residues. The V gene's germline CDR1 is SGHDT and CDR2 YYEEEE. V shed 2 bases and J 5 bases; nucleotides not matched to a gene: 3. Here the CDR3 DNA reads TGTGCCAGCAGCTTACTAGCGGGGGGGAAGGAGACCCAGTACTTC. Protein product: CASSLLAGGKETQYF.

The chain links TRBV12-5 to TRBJ2-7; 7 nucleotides line up with TRBD2. This CDR3 comprises 14 residues. Losses at the gene ends were 3 bases for V and 6 bases for J; bases not matched to a gene: 8. The germline gives CDR1 LGHNT, CDR2 FRNRAP. The CDR3: CASGLGAGPGEQYF. For the CDR3, the DNA is TGTGCTAGTGGTTTAGGAGCGGGGCCCGGCGAGCAGTACTTC.

The chain couples TRBV19 to TRBJ2-3; possible D gene TRBD2, 6 bases. With 9 bases removed from V and 0 bases from J, the gap between germline ends came to 10 bases. The germline gives CDR1 LNHDA, CDR2 SQIVND (reference sequence). The CDR3 has 13 residues. The CDR3 nucleotides are TGTGCCAGCCGGGACTGGAGCACAGATACGCAGTATTTT. This gives the protein CASRDWSTDTQYF.